This is a list of T cell receptor beta chains from one sample in a study of T-cell memory formation after mild COVID-19. TCRdb analysed the 5' RACE reads with MiXCR anew, one entry per CDR3 protein. The table has roughly 550,000 distinct CDR3 sequences, over 20% seen once. The sequenced material came from PBMCs or a T cell subset sorted from them (not recorded which). Source of these receptors: an adult woman who had mild COVID-19 (a few samples of this study predate the infection). Cell type and time point are not known. The CDR3 runs from the conserved cysteine through the conserved F or W. D genes are given only for firm matches. Some rows have no size entry. The others give once, few or many, or a class for an expanded clone.

D gene	J gene	V gene	clone size	CDR3 protein	CDR3 DNA
TRBD1	TRBJ1-1	TRBV12-3/TRBV12-4	NA	CASSSRGPSEAFF	TGTGCCAGCAGTTCCAGGGGGCCGAGCGAAGCTTTCTTT
NA	TRBJ1-4	TRBV7-2	few	CASSYSRGGEKLFF	TGTGCCAGCAGCTACAGTCGAGGTGGAGAAAAACTGTTTTTT
TRBD1	TRBJ1-5	TRBV24-1	NA	CATSLGQGNALNQPQHF	TGTGCCACCAGTCTAGGACAGGGTAACGCCCTAAATCAGCCCCAGCATTTT
NA	TRBJ2-7	TRBV12-3/TRBV12-4	few	CASSLSPVQYEQYF	TGTGCCAGCAGTTTAAGCCCGGTCCAGTACGAGCAGTACTTC
NA	TRBJ2-2	TRBV3-1	many	CASSSRRNTGELFF	TGTGCCAGCAGCTCCCGACGGAACACCGGGGAGCTGTTTTTT
TRBD1	TRBJ1-4	TRBV29-1	few	CSGGDSLTNEKLFF	TGCAGCGGGGGGGACAGCCTAACTAATGAAAAACTGTTTTTT
NA	TRBJ2-2	TRBV19	few	CASRRAALNTGELFF	TGTGCCAGTAGGCGAGCGGCCCTTAACACCGGGGAGCTGTTTTTT
TRBD1	TRBJ2-7	TRBV5-1	few	CASSWKDRGSSYEQYF	TGCGCCAGCAGCTGGAAGGACAGGGGGAGCTCCTACGAGCAGTACTTC
NA	TRBJ2-4	TRBV6-6	few	CASSYLQDMDIQYF	TGTGCCAGCAGTTACTTACAGGATATGGACATTCAGTACTTC
TRBD2	TRBJ2-1	TRBV11-2	NA	CASSKASGRVLRQFF	TGTGCCAGCAGCAAGGCCAGCGGGAGGGTTTTACGGCAGTTCTTC
NA	TRBJ1-3	TRBV18	few	CASSPTQGGQGNTIYF	TGTGCCAGCTCACCCACCCAGGGCGGGCAAGGAAACACCATATATTTT
NA	TRBJ2-7	TRBV20-1	NA	CSARAWTVYEQYF	TGCAGTGCTAGAGCCTGGACCGTCTACGAGCAGTACTTC
NA	TRBJ2-1	TRBV11-3	few	CASSLVRATSYNEQFF	TGTGCCAGCAGCTTAGTTAGGGCTACCTCCTACAATGAGCAGTTCTTC
TRBD2	TRBJ2-5	TRBV20-1	NA	CSARDPAGAQETQYF	TGCAGTGCTAGAGATCCAGCGGGGGCACAAGAGACCCAGTACTTC
NA	TRBJ2-3	TRBV4-2	many	CASSLTRADTQYF	TGTGCCAGCAGTCTTACTCGGGCAGATACGCAGTATTTT
TRBD1	TRBJ1-1	TRBV24-1	many	CATSDSRQGGHTEAFF	TGTGCCACCAGTGATTCCCGACAGGGGGGGCACACTGAAGCTTTCTTT
NA	TRBJ2-7	TRBV18	NA	CASSPHPEQYF	TGTGCCAGCTCACCACATCCCGAGCAGTACTTC
NA	TRBJ2-1	TRBV4-2	few	CASSQDLSANEQFF	TGTGCCAGCAGCCAAGATTTAAGCGCGAATGAGCAGTTCTTC
NA	TRBJ1-1	TRBV5-5	NA	CASSWRGQNTEAFF	TGTGCCAGCAGCTGGAGGGGACAGAACACTGAAGCTTTCTTT
TRBD1	TRBJ2-1	TRBV27	NA	CASSFGQGGYNEQFF	TGTGCCAGCAGTTTTGGACAGGGAGGCTACAATGAGCAGTTCTTC
TRBD1	TRBJ1-5	TRBV12-3/TRBV12-4	few	CASSTTGRDNQPQHF	TGTGCCAGCAGCACGACAGGGAGGGACAATCAGCCCCAGCATTTT
NA	TRBJ2-3	TRBV27	NA	CASSLSKGGDTQYF	TGTGCCAGCAGTTTATCGAAGGGCGGAGATACGCAGTATTTT
TRBD2	TRBJ2-7	TRBV7-8	few	CASSLGTSGASYEQYF	TGTGCCAGCAGCTTAGGGACTAGCGGGGCCTCCTACGAGCAGTACTTC
NA	TRBJ1-1	TRBV27	few	CASSPSTGFSTEAFF	TGTGCCAGCAGTCCCTCGACAGGCTTTTCTACTGAAGCTTTCTTT
NA	TRBJ2-3	TRBV7-9	many	CASGRDLLWDTQYF	TGTGCCAGTGGACGGGACTTGCTCTGGGATACGCAGTATTTT
TRBD2	TRBJ2-1	TRBV20-1	NA	CSARSRTSGSLAYNEQFF	TGCAGTGCTAGATCTCGGACTAGCGGGAGCCTGGCCTACAATGAGCAGTTCTTC
NA	TRBJ1-6	TRBV5-1	many	CASSSNGGINSPLHF	TGCGCCAGCAGCTCGAACGGGGGCATTAATTCACCCCTCCACTTT
NA	TRBJ2-5	TRBV7-6	NA	CASSLLEEATETQYF	TGTGCCAGCAGCTTACTCGAGGAGGCGACCGAGACCCAGTACTTC
NA	TRBJ2-3	TRBV4-3	NA	CASSQDQKRRFTDTQYF	TGCGCCAGCAGCCAAGACCAAAAGCGACGGTTCACAGATACGCAGTATTTT
NA	TRBJ2-7	TRBV15	NA	CATSRDPRATSYEQYF	TGTGCCACCAGCAGAGATCCCAGGGCCACCTCCTACGAGCAGTACTTC
NA	TRBJ1-3	TRBV11-2	few	CASSPTGNTIYF	TGTGCCAGCAGCCCGACTGGAAACACCATATATTTT
NA	TRBJ2-7	TRBV29-1	few	CSVRQHTYEQYF	TGCAGCGTGAGGCAGCACACGTACGAGCAGTACTTC
TRBD2	TRBJ2-2	TRBV4-1	NA	CASSPTLLAGKAGELFF	TGCGCCAGCAGCCCAACCTTACTAGCGGGAAAAGCCGGGGAGCTGTTTTTT
TRBD2	TRBJ2-1	TRBV20-1	NA	CSAREGAGGLMDEQFF	TGCAGTGCCCGTGAAGGAGCGGGGGGCCTCATGGATGAGCAGTTCTTC
NA	TRBJ2-7	TRBV6-2/TRBV6-3	few	CASSYSSRAGDYEQYF	TGTGCCAGCAGTTACTCGAGTCGGGCAGGGGACTACGAGCAGTACTTC
NA	TRBJ2-2	TRBV7-6	NA	CASSHRSGAVAGELFF	TGTGCCAGCAGCCACCGGTCGGGGGCAGTCGCCGGGGAGCTGTTTTTT
NA	TRBJ2-5	TRBV5-6	few	CASSPTAQETQYF	TGTGCCAGCAGCCCCACGGCCCAAGAGACCCAGTACTTC
NA	TRBJ2-5	TRBV15	few	CATSRDGTPQETQYF	TGTGCCACCAGCAGAGACGGGACACCCCAAGAGACCCAGTACTTC
NA	TRBJ1-2	TRBV20-1	NA	CSPAGGPTNYGYTF	TGCAGTCCCGCCGGGGGGCCTACTAACTATGGCTACACCTTC
TRBD2	TRBJ2-7	TRBV20-1	NA	CSAPRAGAVYEQYF	TGCAGTGCTCCTCGAGCGGGAGCGGTCTACGAGCAGTACTTC
TRBD1	TRBJ2-1	TRBV11-2	few	CASSSRTGTIDEQFF	TGTGCCAGCAGCTCCAGGACAGGGACAATCGATGAGCAGTTCTTC
NA	TRBJ2-7	TRBV6-6	NA	CASSQDRYEQYF	TGTGCCAGCAGCCAGGACAGATACGAGCAGTACTTC
NA	TRBJ2-5	TRBV4-3	NA	CASSQEYDGFETQYF	TGCGCCAGCAGCCAAGAATATGACGGCTTCGAGACCCAGTACTTC
NA	TRBJ1-2	TRBV4-1	NA	CASSQGDAGYTF	TGCGCCAGCAGCCAAGGGGACGCTGGCTACACCTTC
NA	TRBJ2-1	TRBV4-2	few	CASSQGSAYSNEQFF	TGTGCCAGCAGCCAAGGGTCGGCCTACTCCAATGAGCAGTTCTTC
TRBD2	TRBJ2-2	TRBV25-1	few	CASSEQVTSGRTGELFF	TGTGCCAGCAGTGAACAAGTAACTAGCGGGAGGACCGGGGAGCTGTTTTTT
NA	TRBJ2-7	TRBV11-3	few	CASSLDGVTYEQYF	TGTGCCAGCAGCTTAGATGGGGTTACCTACGAGCAGTACTTC
TRBD2	TRBJ2-1	TRBV6-5	few	CASSLPGLAGLKQFF	TGTGCCAGCAGCCTACCCGGACTAGCGGGATTAAAGCAGTTCTTC
TRBD2	TRBJ2-3	TRBV6-6	many	CASSTGTSGRFNTQYF	TGTGCCAGCAGCACCGGGACTAGCGGGAGGTTTAATACGCAGTATTTT
NA	TRBJ2-5	TRBV9	once	CASSVGASRQETQYF	TGTGCCAGCAGCGTAGGGGCTAGTCGGCAAGAGACCCAGTACTTC
NA	TRBJ2-7	TRBV6-5	NA	CASSYSDREDHEQYF	TGTGCCAGCAGTTACTCGGATAGGGAGGACCACGAGCAGTACTTC
TRBD2	TRBJ2-3	TRBV28	NA	CASIAGGTQYF	TGTGCCAGCATCGCGGGGGGAACGCAGTATTTT
NA	TRBJ2-7	TRBV5-5	few	CASSLAWAGTYEQYF	TGTGCCAGCAGCTTGGCCTGGGCGGGAACCTACGAGCAGTACTTC
TRBD2	TRBJ2-7	TRBV5-5	NA	CASSYAGVSYEQYF	TGTGCCAGCAGCTACGCGGGGGTCTCCTACGAGCAGTACTTC
NA	TRBJ2-7	TRBV7-3	NA	CASSLAPTGTSEQYF	TGTGCCAGCAGCTTAGCCCCGACAGGGACTTCCGAGCAGTACTTC